The 30 T cell receptor beta chains below all came from one sample that was sequenced in a study of sequential checkpoint blockade in melanoma. The treatment is: randomized to nivolumab then ipilimumab (arm A) or the reverse (arm B). Generated by immunoSEQ multiplex PCR, the TCRdb table keeps only in-frame clones and is missing some. This table has approximately 4,200 clones, about a quarter appearing once. Sequencing was performed on tumor tissue (inferred from file names), taken from a patient given nivolumab and ipilimumab in sequence. The receptor set was obtained from a human donor with melanoma.

In this sample, this clone turned up many times. V and J are TRBV11-3 and TRBJ1-5; no clear D. V was clipped by 3 bases and J by 3 bases, with 9 bases between them. This CDR3 region has 14 residues. Germline V gene lookup returns CDR1 SGHNT and CDR2 YENEEA. CDR3 amino acids: CASSFGRINQPQHF. The CDR3 coding sequence is TGTGCCAGCAGCTTCGGCAGAATCAATCAGCCCCAGCATTTT.

This clone came up a few times. The chain recombines TRBV6-8 with TRBJ1-1; the D gene is possibly TRBD1 (6 bases). The CDR3 is 14 amino acids. V lost 5 bases, J lost 1 base, and 11 bases lay in between. Germline assignment: CDR1 MNHGY and CDR2 SAAAGT. DNA of the CDR3: TGTGCCAGCAGTCCTCTGGGGGCGAACACTGAAGCTTTCTTT. Translated, it gives CASSPLGANTEAFF.

Ten or more counts support this clone. The genes are TRBV11-3 and TRBJ2-3, with TRBD1 as a possible D gene (5 bases). CDR1 SGHNT and CDR2 YENEEA come from the germline V gene. Deletions cut 5 bases from V and 6 bases from J, with 21 bases between. The CDR3 consists of 16 residues. The CDR3 reads CASSQSLTDPMDTQYF. CDR3 nucleotides: TGTGCCAGCAGCCAATCGTTGACAGACCCTATGGATACGCAGTATTTT.

This clone was counted at least ten times. This chain connects TRBV11-3 to TRBJ2-5; tentatively, D is TRBD1 or TRBD2 (7 bases each). The ends were cut back, 2 bases at V and 2 bases at J, with 12 bases in the middle. From germline, CDR1 is SGHNT and CDR2 YENEEA. The CDR3 covers 15 residues. CDR3 sequence (DNA): TGTGCCAGCAGCTTACGACAGGGACTACAAGAGACCCAGTACTTC. Its translation: CASSLRQGLQETQYF.

V is TRBV25-1 and J is TRBJ2-6; perhaps D is TRBD1 or TRBD2 (5 bases each). The CDR3 totals 15 residues. The germline CDR1 and CDR2 sequences are MGHDK and SYGVNS. Between the trimmed V and J ends, which lost 9 bases and 0 bases, there was a span of 12 bases. CDR3 residues: CARGDAFSGANVLTF. The CDR3 DNA reads as TGTGCCAGGGGGGACGCCTTCTCTGGGGCCAACGTCCTGACTTTC.

This clone has only a few counts. The chain couples TRBV6-8 to TRBJ1-1; D may be TRBD1 (5 bases). CDR1 MNHGY and CDR2 SAAAGT come from the germline V gene. Trimming pared 2 bases from V and 1 base from J, leaving 8 bases between. CDR3 size: 14 residues. CDR3 in DNA: TGTGCCAGCAGTTACCCCCAGGGGAACACTGAAGCTTTCTTT. Residues: CASSYPQGNTEAFF.

The gene calls are TRBV19 and TRBJ1-1; weak D call: TRBD1 (6 bases). Deletions cut 5 bases from V and 2 bases from J, with 9 bases between. The CDR3 loop spans 13 amino acids. Germline CDR1 reads LNHDA; CDR2 reads SQIVND (reference sequence). The CDR3 here is CASSLQGNTEAFF. Written as DNA, the CDR3 is TGTGCCAGTAGTCTACAGGGAAACACTGAAGCTTTCTTT.

This clone occurred a few times. V usage is TRBV6-8 and J usage is TRBJ2-7, with 10 bases lining up with TRBD1. V dropped 10 bases and J dropped 7; count of bases not matched to a gene: 10. The germline gives CDR1 MNHGY, CDR2 SAAAGT. This CDR3 region has 13 residues. The CDR3: CATSVTGGWEQYF. In nucleotides, the CDR3 is TGTGCCACCTCAGTGACAGGGGGCTGGGAGCAGTACTTC.

The J gene is TRBJ2-1, the V gene TRBV9; 10 bases agree with TRBD2. CDR1 and CDR2 from the germline V gene are SGDLS and YYNGEE. The CDR3 has 15 residues. V shed 0 bases, J shed 8 bases, and the junction held 5 bases outside the gene matches. The CDR3 loop is CASSVEAGGLYEQFF. The CDR3, as DNA: TGTGCCAGCAGCGTAGAAGCGGGAGGGCTATATGAGCAGTTCTTC.

This clone was observed a few times. The chain carries TRBV11-3 and TRBJ1-4; D is possibly TRBD1 (5 bases). Germline V CDR1 and CDR2: SGHNT, YENEEA. This CDR3 region has 14 residues. Trimming shortened V by 6 bases and J by 7 bases, and 15 bases separated the two germline ends. As DNA, the CDR3 is TGTGCCAGCAGTGGGGGACTAACGAGTGAAAAACTGTTTTTT. Translated, it gives CASSGGLTSEKLFF. The variable domain in full, completed from reference TRBV11-3 and TRBJ1-4, reads EAGVVQSPRYKIIEKKQPVAFWCNPISGHNTLYWYLQNLGQGPELLIRYENEEAVDDSQLPKDRFSAERLKGVDSTLKIQPAELGDSAVYLCASSGGLTSEKLFFGSGTQLSVL.

The gene calls are TRBV19 and TRBJ2-5, with 8 bases lining up with TRBD1. Germline values: CDR1 LNHDA, CDR2 SQIVND (reference sequence). V lost 3 bases to trimming and J lost 4 bases; unmatched junction nucleotides: 7. There are 15 residues in the CDR3. The CDR3 coding sequence is TGTGCCAGTAGTATCGAAGGGACAGGAAGAGAGACCCAGTACTTC. This codes for CASSIEGTGRETQYF. The full variable domain, rest sourced from reference TRBV19 and TRBJ2-5, is DGGITQSPKYLFRKEGQNVTLSCEQNLNHDAMYWYRQDPGQGLRLIYYSQIVNDFQKGDIAEGYSVSREKKESFPLTVTSAQKNPTAFYLCASSIEGTGRETQYFGPGTRLLVL.

This clone was seen more than once but under ten times. The chain links TRBV10-3 to TRBJ2-3, with D hard to call. Per germline, CDR1 ENHRY and CDR2 SYGVKD. CDR3 length: 15 residues. V was shortened by 0 bases and J by 2 bases, with 9 bases between the two germline ends. The CDR3 sequence: CAISESGDYTDTQYF. Written as DNA, the CDR3 is TGTGCCATCAGTGAGTCAGGAGATTACACAGATACGCAGTATTTT.

This clone showed up just a few times. CDR3 loop: CASSFRTSGFNEQFF. The CDR3, as DNA: TGTGCCAGCAGCTTCAGGACTAGCGGGTTCAATGAGCAGTTCTTC. This chain links TRBV9 with TRBJ2-1, with TRBD2 identical over 11 bases. J lost 6 bases, V lost 4 bases, and 6 bases had no gene match. CDR1 SGDLS and CDR2 YYNGEE come from the germline V gene. This CDR3 is 15 amino acids long.

By share of the sample, this clone is medium-sized (0.01 to 0.1%). The gene calls are TRBV9 and TRBJ2-5, with D uncertain. From germline, CDR1 is SGDLS and CDR2 YYNGEE. V was clipped by 0 bases and J by 1 base, with 7 bases between them. The CDR3 runs 14 residues. Here the CDR3 DNA reads TGTGCCAGCAGCGTAGCCCCAGCCCAAGAGACCCAGTACTTC. Its translation: CASSVAPAQETQYF.

This clone came up many times. J is TRBJ1-4 and V is TRBV11-3, with 11 nucleotides matching TRBD1. Germline values: CDR1 SGHNT, CDR2 YENEEA. The CDR3 runs 18 residues. V was pared by 2 bases and J by 0 bases, with 5 bases of the junction left unmatched. DNA of the CDR3: TGTGCCAGCAGCTTAAGAGGACAGGGGGCCGCAACTAATGAAAAACTGTTTTTT. This codes for CASSLRGQGAATNEKLFF.

This chain joins TRBV9 and TRBJ2-2; D gene ambiguous. The CDR3 totals 15 residues. Germline CDR1 is SGDLS and CDR2 is YYNGEE. V lost 4 bases, J lost 5 bases, and 15 bases lay in between. CDR3 loop: CASSPRFLQTGELFF. CDR3 nucleotide sequence: TGTGCCAGCAGCCCCAGGTTCCTTCAGACCGGGGAGCTGTTTTTT.

This clone was counted many times. CDR3 coding DNA: TGTGCCAGCAGCTTAGGGGCCGGGACTAGCACAGATACGCAGTATTTT. It encodes CASSLGAGTSTDTQYF. This chain uses TRBV11-3 with TRBJ2-3; TRBD2 is a possible D gene (6 bases). This CDR3 has 16 residues. From germline, CDR1 is SGHNT and CDR2 YENEEA. V lost 1 base and J 0 bases, leaving 11 bases between the germline ends.

This clone rates as medium-sized. J is TRBJ2-7 and V is TRBV6-8; D may correspond to TRBD1 or TRBD2 (5 bases each). Germline-derived CDR1 and CDR2 are MNHGY and SAAAGT. V lost 2 bases and J 5 bases, leaving 7 bases between the germline ends. The CDR3 has 12 residues. The CDR3 DNA follows: TGTGCCAGCAGTTACGAGGGGAACGAGCAGTACTTC. It codes for CASSYEGNEQYF.

This clone is medium-sized (0.01 to 0.1%) within its sample. The chain has TRBV11-3 and TRBJ1-1, with unresolved D. Trimming took 1 base from V and 6 from J, leaving 12 bases between them. Looked up from germline, CDR1 is SGHNT and CDR2 is YENEEA. This CDR3 region has 14 residues. CDR3 loop: CASSLGHTGAEAFF. For the CDR3, the DNA is TGTGCCAGCAGCTTAGGGCACACGGGTGCTGAAGCTTTCTTT.

This clone is large (0.1 to 1%) in the sample. The genes are TRBV6-8 and TRBJ1-1; D might be TRBD1 (5 bases). V gave up 0 bases and J gave up 6 bases, with 14 bases separating them. The CDR3 is made up of 15 amino acids. The germline V gene has CDR1 MNHGY and CDR2 SAAAGT. The DNA for the CDR3 is TGTGCCAGCAGTTACTCGAGAGGGACGCCGCCTGAAGCTTTCTTT. Translation gives CASSYSRGTPPEAFF.

V is TRBV19 and J is TRBJ2-5; TRBD1 is a possible D gene (5 bases). CDR1 and CDR2 (germline): LNHDA, SQIVND (reference sequence). Trimming stripped 4 bases from V and 3 bases from J, with 21 bases between. CDR3 length: 17 amino acids. CDR3 sequence reads: CASSREGNRPTEETQYF. The CDR3 nucleotides are TGTGCCAGTAGTAGGGAAGGTAACAGGCCGACCGAAGAGACCCAGTACTTC.

This clone rates as medium-sized (0.01 to 0.1%). The chain has TRBV6-8 and TRBJ1-2; D is undetermined. CDR1 is MNHGY and CDR2 is SAAAGT in the germline V gene. The CDR3 runs 15 residues. With 0 bases removed from V and 8 bases from J, the gap between germline ends came to 16 bases. The CDR3 loop reads CASSYSSGGTRGYTF. CDR3 bases: TGTGCCAGCAGTTACTCGTCAGGTGGCACGCGGGGCTACACCTTC.

This clone has ten or more counts. The chain links TRBV10-2 to TRBJ2-1; D is perhaps TRBD1 (6 bases). Germline V gene data show CDR1 as WSHSY and CDR2 as SAAADI. The CDR3 contains 14 residues. The germline V and J ends were trimmed by 4 bases and 10 bases, with 17 bases remaining between them. In DNA, the CDR3 is TGCGCCAGCAGTGCCCCGGCCCCAAGGGGGGAGCAGTTCTTC. It translates to CASSAPAPRGEQFF.

This clone was counted only a few times. V is TRBV6-8 and J is TRBJ1-5; 8 bases fit TRBD1. CDR3 length: 15 residues. The germline V gene encodes CDR1 MNHGY and CDR2 SAAAGT. V lost 5 bases, J lost 6 bases, and 9 bases stayed unmatched. As DNA, the CDR3 is TGTGCCAGCAGTCCCCTCGACAGGGGCGTTCAGCCCCAGCATTTT. Protein: CASSPLDRGVQPQHF.

This chain uses TRBV12-5 with TRBJ2-7; perhaps TRBD2 as D (5 bases). The CDR3 spans 11 residues. CDR1 LGHNT and CDR2 FRNRAP come from the germline V gene. CDR3 residues: CASGFLYEQYF. In DNA, the CDR3 is TGTGCCAGCGGCTTCCTCTACGAGCAGTACTTC. Full variable domain (missing parts from reference TRBV12-5 and TRBJ2-7): DARVTQTPRHKVTEMGQEVTMRCQPILGHNTVFWYRQTMMQGLELLAYFRNRAPLDDSGMPKDRFSAEMPDATLATLKIQPSEPRDSAVYFCASGFLYEQYFGPGTRLTVT.

The rearrangement joins TRBV12-5 to TRBJ2-1; no definite D call. V was clipped by 4 bases and J by 4 bases, with 5 bases between them. CDR3 length: 12 amino acids. From germline, CDR1 is LGHNT and CDR2 FRNRAP. CDR3: CASGSAYNEQFF. The CDR3 DNA follows: TGTGCTAGTGGTTCCGCGTACAATGAGCAGTTCTTC.

This clone showed up many times. The chain joins TRBV6-8 to TRBJ1-1; 8 bases align to TRBD1. Germline lookup yields CDR1 MNHGY and CDR2 SAAAGT. J gave up 4 bases and V 6 bases, and 7 bases lay outside the gene matches. This CDR3 contains 14 residues. In DNA form, the CDR3 reads TGTGCCAGCAGCCCACCAGGGGGCATCACTGAAGCTTTCTTT. This gives the protein CASSPPGGITEAFF.

Regarding this clone: The germline gene is not matched at one end of the junction; a read error may be the cause. The chain couples TRBV5-1 to TRBJ2-1; D gene uncertain. This CDR3 is 14 amino acids long. Germline CDR1 and CDR2: SGHRS and YFSETQ. CDR3 bases: TGCGCCAGCAGCTTGGCCAGCTCCCACAATGAGCAGTTCTTC. It encodes CASSLASSHNEQFF.

V and J are TRBV19 and TRBJ2-3; the D gene could be TRBD1 or TRBD2 (5 bases each). The V end was cut by 3 bases, the J end by 8 bases, with 21 bases between. The CDR3 is made up of 16 amino acids. The germline V gene encodes CDR1 LNHDA and CDR2 SQIVND (reference sequence). The DNA for the CDR3 is TGTGCCAGTAGTATCGGGGACCGACGAGGAAGTGGTACGCAGTATTTT. Its translation: CASSIGDRRGSGTQYF.

J is TRBJ2-3 and V is TRBV4-1; TRBD1 matches 8 bases. CDR1 is MGHRA and CDR2 is YSYEKL in the germline V gene. The CDR3 covers 15 residues. V lost 4 bases and J lost 0; bases outside the gene matches: 3. CDR3 nucleotides: TGCGCCAGCAGCCTCGGACAGGGAAGCACAGATACGCAGTATTTT. Translated, it gives CASSLGQGSTDTQYF.